This T cell receptor beta chain originates from a study of blood T cell repertoires in COVID-19. Study at large: Samples came from the United States, Italy and Spain, spanning acute and convalescent COVID-19. In each case, the material was cDNA or gDNA derived from T cells, B-cell-depleted T cells, or PBMCs.

Assay used: immunoSEQ multiplex PCR; TCRdb lists only in-frame clones, some missing. The sample records approximately 170,000 clones, roughly 85% being singletons. Trimming cost V 0 bases and J 8 bases; bases outside gene matches: 6. CDR1 and CDR2 from the germline V gene are SGHAT and FQNNGV. The CDR3 extends over 15 amino acids. V is TRBV11-2 and J is TRBJ2-1; 8 nucleotides line up with TRBD2. What was sequenced was peripheral blood. The sequence was collected from a man in his fifties with active or convalescent COVID-19. The CDR3 sequence is CASSLDPGGPYEQFF. The CDR3, as DNA: TGTGCCAGCAGCTTAGATCCGGGAGGGCCCTATGAGCAGTTCTTC.